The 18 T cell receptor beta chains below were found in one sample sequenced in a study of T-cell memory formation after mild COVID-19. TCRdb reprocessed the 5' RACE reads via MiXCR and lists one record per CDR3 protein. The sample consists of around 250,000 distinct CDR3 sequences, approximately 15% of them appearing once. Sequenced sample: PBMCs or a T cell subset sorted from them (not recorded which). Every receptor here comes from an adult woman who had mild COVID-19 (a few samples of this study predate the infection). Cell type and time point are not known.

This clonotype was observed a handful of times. This chain's CDR3 is CASTLRERNGYGYTF. The CDR3 nucleotides are TGTGCCAGCACTTTACGTGAGCGAAACGGCTATGGCTACACCTTC. The chain carries TRBV6-6 and TRBJ1-2; no reliable D call. The germline V and J ends were trimmed by 7 bases and 4 bases, with 19 bases remaining between them. The CDR3 loop spans 15 amino acids. CDR1 and CDR2 (germline): MNHNY, SVGAGI (reference sequence).

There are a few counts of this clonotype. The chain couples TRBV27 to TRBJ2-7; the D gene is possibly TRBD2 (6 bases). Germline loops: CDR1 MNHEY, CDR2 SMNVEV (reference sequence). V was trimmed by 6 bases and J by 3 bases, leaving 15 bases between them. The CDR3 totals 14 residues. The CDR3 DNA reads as TGTGCCAGCAGGGCGCGGGACGCGGGCTACGAGCAGTACTTC. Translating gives CASRARDAGYEQYF.

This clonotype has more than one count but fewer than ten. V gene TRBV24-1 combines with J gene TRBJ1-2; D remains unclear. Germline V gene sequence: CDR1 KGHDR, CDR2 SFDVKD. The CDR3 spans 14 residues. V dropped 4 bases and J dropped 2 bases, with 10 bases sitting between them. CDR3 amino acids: CATSEFGGNYGYTF. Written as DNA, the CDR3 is TGTGCCACCAGTGAATTTGGTGGGAACTATGGCTACACCTTC.

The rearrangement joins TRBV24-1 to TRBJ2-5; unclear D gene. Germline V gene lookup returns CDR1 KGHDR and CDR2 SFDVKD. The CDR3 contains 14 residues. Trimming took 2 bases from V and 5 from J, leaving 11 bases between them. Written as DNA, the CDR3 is TGTGCCACCAGTGATTGGTCCCGGCCGGAGACCCAGTACTTC. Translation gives CATSDWSRPETQYF.

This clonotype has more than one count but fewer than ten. CDR3 amino acids: CASTPGTDNEKLFF. The CDR3 bases are TGCGCCAGCACCCCCGGGACAGATAATGAAAAACTGTTTTTT. The chain combines TRBV5-1 with TRBJ1-4, with 7 bases fitting TRBD1. CDR1 and CDR2 (germline): SGHRS, YFSETQ. CDR3 length: 14 residues. J lost 4 bases, V lost 6 bases, and 6 bases had no gene match.

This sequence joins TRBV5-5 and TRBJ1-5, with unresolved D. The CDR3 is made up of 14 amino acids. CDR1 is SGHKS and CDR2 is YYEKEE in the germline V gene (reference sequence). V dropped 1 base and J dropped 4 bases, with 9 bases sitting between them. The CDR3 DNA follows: TGTGCCAGCAGCTTGCGGCAGTTTAATCAGCCCCAGCATTTT. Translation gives CASSLRQFNQPQHF.

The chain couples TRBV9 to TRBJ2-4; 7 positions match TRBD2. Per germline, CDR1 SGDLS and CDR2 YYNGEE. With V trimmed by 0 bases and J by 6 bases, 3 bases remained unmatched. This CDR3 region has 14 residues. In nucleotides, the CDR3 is TGTGCCAGCAGCGTAGCATCGGGGGGAAACATTCAGTACTTC. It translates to CASSVASGGNIQYF.

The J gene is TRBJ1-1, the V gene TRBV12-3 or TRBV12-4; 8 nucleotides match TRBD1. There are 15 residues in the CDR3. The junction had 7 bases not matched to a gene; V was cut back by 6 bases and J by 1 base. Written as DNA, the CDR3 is TGTGCCAGCAGGATCGGACAGGGACAGAACACTGAAGCTTTCTTT. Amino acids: CASRIGQGQNTEAFF.

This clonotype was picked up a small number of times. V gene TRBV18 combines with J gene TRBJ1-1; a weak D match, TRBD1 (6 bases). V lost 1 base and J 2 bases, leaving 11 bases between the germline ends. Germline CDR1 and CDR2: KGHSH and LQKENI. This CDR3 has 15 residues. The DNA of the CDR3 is TGTGCCAGCTCACCACTATCAGGGGCAAACACTGAAGCTTTCTTT. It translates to CASSPLSGANTEAFF.

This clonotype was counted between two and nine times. This CDR3 is CASSPQGGTYEQYF. Written as DNA, the CDR3 is TGTGCCAGCAGCCCACAGGGGGGTACGTACGAGCAGTACTTC. V gene TRBV6-2 or TRBV6-3 combines with J gene TRBJ2-7; 8 bases map to TRBD1. The CDR3 loop spans 14 amino acids. The ends lost 6 bases at V and 4 bases at J; junction bases unmatched: 8. Germline CDR1 is MNHEY and CDR2 is SVGEGT.

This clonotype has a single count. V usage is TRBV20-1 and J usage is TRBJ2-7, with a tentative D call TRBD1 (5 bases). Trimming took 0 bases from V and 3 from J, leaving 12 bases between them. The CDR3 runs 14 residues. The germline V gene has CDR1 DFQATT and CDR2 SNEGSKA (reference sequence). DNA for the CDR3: TGCAGTGCTAGAGAACAGGCATGGGGCTACGAGCAGTACTTC. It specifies CSAREQAWGYEQYF.

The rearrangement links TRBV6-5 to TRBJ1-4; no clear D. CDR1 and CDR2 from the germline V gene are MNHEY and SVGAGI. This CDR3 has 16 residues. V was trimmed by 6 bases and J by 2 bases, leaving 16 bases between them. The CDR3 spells CASSPGQFRTNEKLFF. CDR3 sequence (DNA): TGTGCCAGCAGCCCCGGGCAGTTCCGCACTAATGAAAAACTGTTTTTT.

The CDR3 DNA follows: TGTGCCAGCAGCCGGAGGTACGAGCAGTACTTC. Its translation: CASSRRYEQYF. The gene calls are TRBV3-1 and TRBJ2-7; D might be TRBD2 (5 bases). V lost 4 bases to trimming and J lost 4 bases, with 5 bases between them. The CDR3 sequence is 11 residues long. The germline CDR1 and CDR2 sequences are LGHDT and YNNKEL (reference sequence).

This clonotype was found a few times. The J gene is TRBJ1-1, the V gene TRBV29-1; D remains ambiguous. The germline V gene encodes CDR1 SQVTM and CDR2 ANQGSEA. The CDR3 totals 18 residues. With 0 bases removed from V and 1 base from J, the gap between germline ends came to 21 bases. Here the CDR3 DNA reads TGCAGCGTTGAAGATCGGGTGGGCCGATCGATCCAGAACACTGAAGCTTTCTTT. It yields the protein CSVEDRVGRSIQNTEAFF.

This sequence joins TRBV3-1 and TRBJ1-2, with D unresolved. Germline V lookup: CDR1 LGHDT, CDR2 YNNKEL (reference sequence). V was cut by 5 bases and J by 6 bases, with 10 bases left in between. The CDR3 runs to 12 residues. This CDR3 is CASSVSGDGYTF. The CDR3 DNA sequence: TGTGCCAGCAGCGTTTCCGGGGATGGCTACACCTTC.

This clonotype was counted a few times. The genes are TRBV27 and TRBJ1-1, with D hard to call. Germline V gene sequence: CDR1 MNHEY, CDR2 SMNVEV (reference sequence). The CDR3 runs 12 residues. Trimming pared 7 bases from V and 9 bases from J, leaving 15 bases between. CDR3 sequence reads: CASKGLEAKAFF. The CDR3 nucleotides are TGTGCCAGCAAAGGGTTGGAAGCGAAAGCTTTCTTT.

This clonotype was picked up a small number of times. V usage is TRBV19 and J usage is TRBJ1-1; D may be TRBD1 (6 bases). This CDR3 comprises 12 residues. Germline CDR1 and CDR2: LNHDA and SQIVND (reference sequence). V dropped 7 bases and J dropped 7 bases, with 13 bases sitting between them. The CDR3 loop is CASTIRGREAFF. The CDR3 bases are TGTGCCAGTACCATCAGGGGCCGTGAAGCTTTCTTT.

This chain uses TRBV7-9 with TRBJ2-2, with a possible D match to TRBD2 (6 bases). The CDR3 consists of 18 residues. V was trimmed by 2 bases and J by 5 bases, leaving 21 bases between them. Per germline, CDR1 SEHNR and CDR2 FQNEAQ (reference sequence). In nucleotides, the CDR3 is TGTGCCAGCAGCTTATCCATGGGAGGCCTGTCGGGAACCGGGGAGCTGTTTTTT. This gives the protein CASSLSMGGLSGTGELFF. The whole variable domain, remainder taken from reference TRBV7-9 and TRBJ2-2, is DTGVSQNPRHKITKRGQNVTFRCDPISEHNRLYWYRQTLGQGPEFLTYFQNEAQLEKSRLLSDRFSAERPKGSFSTLEIQRTEQGDSAMYLCASSLSMGGLSGTGELFFGEGSRLTVL.